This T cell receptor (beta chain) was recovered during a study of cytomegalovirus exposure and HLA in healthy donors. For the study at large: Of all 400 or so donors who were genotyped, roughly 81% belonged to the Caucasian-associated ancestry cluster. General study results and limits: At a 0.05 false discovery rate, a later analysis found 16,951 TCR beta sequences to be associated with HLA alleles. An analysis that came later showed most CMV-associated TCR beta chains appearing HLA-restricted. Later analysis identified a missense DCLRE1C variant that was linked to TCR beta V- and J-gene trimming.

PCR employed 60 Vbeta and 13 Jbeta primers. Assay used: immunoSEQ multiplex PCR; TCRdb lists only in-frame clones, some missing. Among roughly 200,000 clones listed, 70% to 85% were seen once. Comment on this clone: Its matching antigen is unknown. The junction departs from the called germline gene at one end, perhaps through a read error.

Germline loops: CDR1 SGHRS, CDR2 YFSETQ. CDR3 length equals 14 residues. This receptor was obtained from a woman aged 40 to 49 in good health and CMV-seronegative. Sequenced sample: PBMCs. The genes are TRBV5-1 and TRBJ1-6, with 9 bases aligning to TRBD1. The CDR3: CASTLGQGNSPLHF. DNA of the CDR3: TGCGCCAGCACCCTGGGACAGGGCAATTCTCCCCTCCACTTT. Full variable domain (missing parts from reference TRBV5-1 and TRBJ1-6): KAGVTQTPRYLIKTRGQQVTLSCSPISGHRSVSWYQQTPGQGLQFLFEYFSETQRNKGNFPGRFSGRQFSNSRSEMNVSTLELGDSALYLCASTLGQGNSPLHFGNGTRLTVT.